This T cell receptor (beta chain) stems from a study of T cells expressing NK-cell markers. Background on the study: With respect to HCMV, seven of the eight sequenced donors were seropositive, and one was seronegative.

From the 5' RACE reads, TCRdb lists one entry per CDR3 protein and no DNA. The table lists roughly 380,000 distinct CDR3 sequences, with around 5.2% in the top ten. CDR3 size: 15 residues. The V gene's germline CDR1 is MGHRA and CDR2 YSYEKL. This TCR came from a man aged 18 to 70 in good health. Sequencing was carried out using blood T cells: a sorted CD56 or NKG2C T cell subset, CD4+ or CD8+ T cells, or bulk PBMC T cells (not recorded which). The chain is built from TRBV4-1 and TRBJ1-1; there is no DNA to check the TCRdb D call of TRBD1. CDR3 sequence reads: CASSQVPGAVTEAFF.